These 3 T cell receptor beta chains were all obtained from the same sample, sequenced in a study of cytomegalovirus exposure and HLA in healthy donors. Both 60 Vbeta primers and 13 Jbeta primers went into the PCR. The data were produced by immunoSEQ multiplex PCR, yet TCRdb's version contains in-frame clones alone and is incomplete. The sample has some 65,000 clones; 71% are singletons. The sample comprised PBMCs. Receptors were obtained from a man aged 50 or older in good health and CMV-seropositive.

V usage is TRBV19 and J usage is TRBJ2-5, with D possibly being TRBD1 (6 bases). CDR3 length: 15 amino acids. Between the trimmed V and J ends, which lost 1 base and 1 base, there was a span of 10 bases. CDR1 is LNHDA, CDR2 SQIVND, per germline (reference sequence). CDR3 protein: CASSIARGPQETQYF. CDR3 bases: TGTGCCAGTAGTATAGCCAGGGGACCCCAAGAGACCCAGTACTTC.

To note about this clone: One junction end does not reproduce the germline sequence, and a read error may be involved. Other DNA sequences within the sample encode an identical CDR3. V usage is TRBV11-2 and J usage is TRBJ1-2; TRBD1 aligns across 7 bases. Looked up from germline, CDR1 is SGHAT and CDR2 is FQNNGV. The CDR3 spans 14 residues. In DNA form, the CDR3 reads TGTGCCAGCAGCTTAAGACAGGGTTACCGGGGCTACACCTTT. Its protein product is CASSLRQGYRGYTF.

This clone was observed a handful of times. The gene calls are TRBV5-1 and TRBJ1-1; TRBD1 might be the D (5 bases). Trimming shortened V by 0 bases and J by 1 base, and 7 bases separated the two germline ends. Germline V lookup: CDR1 SGHRS, CDR2 YFSETQ. The CDR3 has 14 amino acids. The DNA for the CDR3 is TGCGCCAGCAGCTTGGGGGGCCAGAACACTGAAGCTTTCTTT. Translation: CASSLGGQNTEAFF.